Following are 23 T cell receptor beta chains from one sample sequenced in a study of CD8 T cells in ankylosing spondylitis. Using its own MiXCR run on the 5' RACE reads, TCRdb lists one record per CDR3 protein. In the table there are 130,000 or so distinct CDR3 sequences, more than 6.5% of which are singletons. Sequenced: blood, either unsorted or a sorted T cell fraction (not recorded which). The receptors come from a male donor with ankylosing spondylitis or in good health (not recorded which).

This clonotype showed up many times. This chain connects TRBV5-1 to TRBJ2-2; TRBD2 agrees at 10 bases. Germline V gene sequence: CDR1 SGHRS, CDR2 YFSETQ. This CDR3 has 16 amino acids. Trimming took 2 bases from V and 5 from J; bases not matched to a gene: 6. The chain's CDR3 is CASSLGTSETTGELFF. The CDR3 DNA reads TGCGCCAGCAGCTTAGGGACTAGCGAGACAACCGGGGAGCTGTTTTTT. Full variable domain (remainder filled in from reference TRBV5-1 and TRBJ2-2): KAGVTQTPRYLIKTRGQQVTLSCSPISGHRSVSWYQQTPGQGLQFLFEYFSETQRNKGNFPGRFSGRQFSNSRSEMNVSTLELGDSALYLCASSLGTSETTGELFFGEGSRLTVL.

As to this clonotype: This clone may be a read error of a much larger clone one base away. The chain joins TRBV7-2 to TRBJ2-5; TRBD2 agrees at 8 bases. J gave up 7 bases and V 3 bases, and 10 bases lay outside the gene matches. Germline-derived CDR1 and CDR2 are SGHTA and FQGNSA. This CDR3 is built from 15 residues. The chain's CDR3 is CASSFPGLGTGTQYF. CDR3 nucleotide sequence: TGTGCCAGCAGCTTTCCGGGACTAGGTACGGGGACCCAGTACTTC.

This chain joins TRBV3-1 and TRBJ2-1; 10 positions match TRBD2. Germline loops: CDR1 LGHDT, CDR2 YNNKEL (reference sequence). This CDR3 contains 14 residues. With V trimmed by 7 bases and J by 6 bases, 6 bases remained unmatched. Here the CDR3 reads CASTSGSPSNEQFF. The CDR3 DNA reads TGTGCCAGCACTAGCGGGAGCCCCAGCAATGAGCAGTTCTTC.

In its sample, this clonotype was seen many times. This chain uses TRBV15 with TRBJ1-6; unclear D gene. V dropped 0 bases and J dropped 9 bases, with 3 bases sitting between them. Germline-derived CDR1 and CDR2 are LNHNV and YYDKDF (reference sequence). This CDR3 has 12 amino acids. The DNA of the CDR3 is TGTGCCACCAGCAGAGACGTTTCACCCCTCCACTTT. Translating it yields CATSRDVSPLHF.

About this clonotype itself: One base away lies a much larger clone, so this may be a sequencing read error. The CDR3 does not close with the conserved phenylalanine or tryptophan, likely indicating a read error. The chain recombines TRBV7-8 with TRBJ2-7; D gene ambiguous. CDR3 length: 13 amino acids. V was trimmed by 0 bases and J by 6 bases, leaving 9 bases between them. The germline CDR1 and CDR2 sequences are SGHVS and FQNEAQ. DNA of the CDR3: TGTGCCAGCAGCTTAGCGCCCTGGAGCGAGCAGTACCTC. Its translation: CASSLAPWSEQYL.

This clonotype came up many times. DNA for the CDR3: TGTGCCAGCTCATCCAACAGGGGGAACACTGAAGCTTTCTTT. Protein sequence: CASSSNRGNTEAFF. The V gene is TRBV18, the J gene TRBJ1-1, with 7 bases aligning to TRBD1. The ends lost 5 bases at V and 1 base at J; junction bases unmatched: 4. Germline V lookup: CDR1 KGHSH, CDR2 LQKENI. The length of the CDR3 is 14 residues.

This clonotype was counted ten times or more. The chain couples TRBV5-6 to TRBJ2-2, with D hard to call. The germline V and J ends were trimmed by 4 bases and 1 base, with 11 bases remaining between them. The CDR3 runs 15 residues. CDR1 is SGHDT and CDR2 is YYEEEE in the germline V gene. The CDR3 loop reads CASSLGSLNTGELFF. In nucleotides, the CDR3 is TGTGCCAGCAGCCTCGGAAGTCTGAACACCGGGGAGCTGTTTTTT.

This clonotype has a count of ten or more. The chain joins TRBV20-1 to TRBJ2-3; no firm D call. Germline CDR1 is DFQATT and CDR2 is SNEGSKA (reference sequence). The CDR3 spans 13 residues. V shed 6 bases and J shed 1 base, with 11 bases lying between them. As DNA, the CDR3 is TGCAGTGCGACCCCACGGCGCACAGATACGCAGTATTTT. Amino acids: CSATPRRTDTQYF.

This clonotype showed up many times. Germline is not matched at one junction end, which may reflect a read error. The V gene is TRBV25-1, the J gene TRBJ2-1; 7 bases align to TRBD1. Germline-derived CDR1 and CDR2 are MGHDK and SYGVNS. The CDR3 runs to 11 residues. The CDR3 here is CASRDRALGVF. As DNA, the CDR3 is TGTGCCAGCAGAGACAGGGCTCTCGGGGTCTTC. The full variable domain, rest sourced from reference TRBV25-1 and TRBJ2-1, is EADIYQTPRYLVIGTGKKITLECSQTMGHDKMYWYQQDPGMELHLIHYSYGVNSTEKGDLSSESTVSRIRTEHFPLTLESARPSHTSQYLCASRDRALGVFGPGTRLTVL.

This clonotype appeared many times. The chain recombines TRBV7-2 with TRBJ1-2; possibly TRBD1 for D (5 bases). CDR3 size: 15 residues. The germline V gene encodes CDR1 SGHTA and CDR2 FQGNSA. V was clipped by 1 base and J by 8 bases, with 17 bases between them. The CDR3 loop is CASSLVRLPGRGYTF. In nucleotides, the CDR3 is TGTGCCAGCAGCTTAGTTCGGCTCCCGGGGCGAGGCTACACCTTC. The full variable domain, in which reference TRBV7-2 and TRBJ1-2 provide the parts outside the CDR3, is GAGVSQSPSNKVTEKGKDVELRCDPISGHTALYWYRQSLGQGLEFLIYFQGNSAPDKSGLPSDRFSAERTGGSVSTLTIQRTQQEDSAVYLCASSLVRLPGRGYTFGSGTRLTVV.

The genes are TRBV7-9 and TRBJ1-1; TRBD1 matches 7 bases. Germline lookup yields CDR1 SEHNR and CDR2 FQNEAQ (reference sequence). The V and J ends lost 5 bases and 0 bases, in that order; junction bases with no gene match: 9. The CDR3 is 16 residues long. This CDR3 reads CASSRDRARMNTEAFF. The DNA of the CDR3 is TGTGCCAGCAGCCGAGACAGGGCTCGCATGAACACTGAAGCTTTCTTT. Based on the CDR3 plus reference TRBV7-9 and TRBJ1-1, the full variable domain is DTGVSQNPRHKITKRGQNVTFRCDPISEHNRLYWYRQTLGQGPEFLTYFQNEAQLEKSRLLSDRFSAERPKGSFSTLEIQRTEQGDSAMYLCASSRDRARMNTEAFFGQGTRLTVV.

The chain has TRBV30 and TRBJ2-5, with 7 bases identical to TRBD1. After removal of 2 bases from V and 5 bases from J, the junction contained 11 bases not matched to a gene. Per the germline V gene, CDR1 is GTSNPN and CDR2 is SVGIG (reference sequence). This CDR3 is 15 amino acids long. CDR3 sequence: CAWSNPPDRAETQYF. DNA for the CDR3: TGTGCCTGGAGTAACCCCCCCGACAGGGCTGAGACCCAGTACTTC.

This clonotype was seen only a few times. The CDR3 spells CASSVRLHEQFF. The CDR3 DNA is TGTGCCAGCAGCGTGAGGCTACATGAGCAGTTCTTC. The rearrangement uses TRBV9 and TRBJ2-1, with no clear D. Trimming took off 2 bases at V and 8 bases at J, with 8 bases between the two ends. CDR3 length equals 12 residues. Germline lookup yields CDR1 SGDLS and CDR2 YYNGEE.

This clonotype has at least ten counts. This sequence joins TRBV20-1 and TRBJ1-1, with D maybe TRBD1 (6 bases). The V end lost 6 bases, the J end lost 4 bases, and 18 bases lay between the germline ends. Germline CDR1 is DFQATT and CDR2 is SNEGSKA (reference sequence). The CDR3 totals 14 residues. The CDR3 protein is CSAQDGGGSTEAFF. The CDR3 coding sequence is TGCAGTGCCCAGGACGGGGGCGGGAGCACTGAAGCTTTCTTT.

This clonotype came up many times. The chain couples TRBV5-1 to TRBJ2-1; TRBD1 agrees at 8 bases. With 3 bases clipped from V and 7 bases from J, the junction kept 9 bases outside the gene matches. Germline CDR1 is SGHRS and CDR2 is YFSETQ. This CDR3 is built from 15 residues. As DNA, the CDR3 is TGCGCCAGCAGCTCGGACAGGGAAGGTTGGAATGAGCAGTTCTTC. Its protein is CASSSDREGWNEQFF.

This clonotype was counted at least ten times. The chain couples TRBV7-6 to TRBJ1-1; D perhaps matches TRBD1 (6 bases). Germline assignment: CDR1 SGHVS and CDR2 FNYEAQ. The CDR3 is 16 residues long. Trimming took off 0 bases at V and 0 bases at J, with 11 bases between the two ends. CDR3 in amino acids: CASSLAQGIMNTEAFF. DNA of the CDR3: TGTGCCAGCAGCTTAGCCCAGGGGATAATGAACACTGAAGCTTTCTTT.

This clonotype was counted at least ten times. This chain uses TRBV5-1 with TRBJ2-3, with TRBD2 matching over 10 bases. Trimming removed 4 bases from V and 1 base from J; junction bases left unmatched: 6. The germline CDR1 and CDR2 sequences are SGHRS and YFSETQ. The length of the CDR3 is 16 residues. CDR3 nucleotides: TGCGCCAGCAGCCCCGAGCGGGAGGGCGGCACAGATACGCAGTATTTT. Translated: CASSPEREGGTDTQYF.

This clonotype has at least ten counts. The chain employs TRBV30 and TRBJ2-3; no firm D call. The length of the CDR3 is 15 residues. Germline-derived CDR1 and CDR2 are GTSNPN and SVGIG (reference sequence). The ends were cut back, 0 bases at V and 0 bases at J, with 10 bases in the middle. The CDR3 nucleotides are TGTGCCTGGAGTGTAGGTGCGCTGAGCACAGATACGCAGTATTTT. Its protein product is CAWSVGALSTDTQYF.

This clonotype has at least ten counts. J is TRBJ2-3 and V is TRBV20-1; 8 positions match TRBD1. With 0 bases clipped from V and 1 base from J, the junction kept 6 bases outside the gene matches. From germline, CDR1 is DFQATT and CDR2 SNEGSKA (reference sequence). CDR3 size: 16 residues. CDR3 sequence reads: CSARDRDRSRTDTQYF. CDR3 in DNA: TGCAGTGCTAGAGATCGGGACAGGAGTCGCACAGATACGCAGTATTTT.

Comments on this clonotype: Being one base from a much bigger clone, this may be a read error. The J gene is TRBJ2-7, the V gene TRBV6-6; no firm D call. CDR3 length: 12 residues. Germline CDR1 is MNHNY and CDR2 is SVGAGI (reference sequence). The germline V and J ends were trimmed by 8 bases and 6 bases, with 14 bases remaining between them. CDR3 amino acids: CASRTPPPEQYF. The CDR3 DNA reads TGTGCCAGCCGGACGCCCCCCCCCGAGCAGTACTTC.

In this sample, this clonotype turned up many times. The gene calls are TRBV10-3 and TRBJ2-1, with 9 bases matching TRBD2. Germline CDR1 and CDR2: ENHRY and SYGVKD. The trim removed 6 bases at V and 8 bases at J, leaving 5 bases unmatched. There are 13 residues in the CDR3. This chain's CDR3 is CAISPTSGDEQFF. The CDR3 nucleotides are TGTGCCATCAGCCCGACTAGCGGCGATGAGCAGTTCTTC.

This clonotype has a count of ten or more. The chain employs TRBV4-3 and TRBJ2-7; D is unclear. V was pared by 0 bases and J by 2 bases, with 5 bases between. The CDR3 length is 13 residues. Germline loops: CDR1 LGHNA, CDR2 YSLEER. As DNA, the CDR3 is TGCGCCAGCAGCCAAGAGGTAGCCTACGAGCAGTACTTC. Encoded protein: CASSQEVAYEQYF.

This clonotype came up many times. This sequence joins TRBV18 and TRBJ2-7; D is unclear. Trimming removed 0 bases at V and 5 bases at J, with 8 bases between. The CDR3 contains 13 residues. The germline V gene encodes CDR1 KGHSH and CDR2 LQKENI. The CDR3, as DNA: TGTGCCAGCTCACCACCAGGGAAGGACGAGCAGTACTTC. It codes for CASSPPGKDEQYF. Full variable domain (missing parts from reference TRBV18 and TRBJ2-7): NAGVMQNPRHLVRRRGQEARLRCSPMKGHSHVYWYRQLPEEGLKFMVYLQKENIIDESGMPKERFSAEFPKEGPSILRIQQVVRGDSAAYFCASSPPGKDEQYFGPGTRLTVT.